This T cell receptor beta chain was sequenced during a study of T cell responses to AZD1222 COVID-19 vaccine. Findings and caveats of the study: Among spike-specific TCRs, nearly half reportedly target unmutated variant regions. At baseline, just 5 or 6 AZD1222 recipients tested seropositive.

V lost 2 bases to trimming and J lost 0 bases, with 10 bases between them. CDR3 length: 16 residues. Germline lookup yields CDR1 KGHSH and CDR2 LQKENI. The protocol was immunoSEQ multiplex PCR, while the TCRdb copy is restricted to in-frame clones and leaves out a portion. The sample has some 120,000 clones, about nine tenths seen once. On this clone itself: The target antigen is unknown.

This receptor was taken from an adult who received the AZD1222 COVID-19 vaccine. The rearrangement links TRBV18 to TRBJ2-2; D may be TRBD1 (5 bases). The specimen was peripheral blood, collected 28 days after the second AZD1222 dose. Here the CDR3 DNA reads TGTGCCAGCTCACCAGTCGCACAGGCGAACACCGGGGAGCTGTTTTTT. Protein product: CASSPVAQANTGELFF.